This T cell receptor (beta chain) comes out of a study of blood T cell repertoires in COVID-19 (dated by TCRdb to 2018 to 2021). Describing the broader study: Collaborator samples came from the United States, Italy and Spain and covered acute and convalescent phases of COVID-19. The prospective study material was composed of cDNA or gDNA derived from T cells, B-cell-depleted T cells, or PBMCs. The dataset comprised deeply sampled blood TCRbeta repertoires from subjects exposed to, actively infected with, or recovered from COVID-19. The repertoires were made available in a free public database intended to serve as a resource for research on the immune response to SARS-CoV-2. The samples were drawn from the first 160 participants of the ongoing ImmuneRACE study and from 1,200 or so subjects provided by 6 global collaborators. A de-identified subject ID, COVID-19 status, age in years and sex were almost always included in the sample metadata. HLA class I and class II types, where available, came from metadata supplied by the sample provider rather than from assay-based typing.

The CDR3, from cysteine to phenylalanine, totals 12 residues. Of all the DNA, just the CDR3 is kept, 36 bases in frame from base 1. V is shortened by 7 bases, J by 6 bases, and the region joining them spans 12 bases. From a lookup of the germline V gene, CDR1 and CDR2 are MNHEY and SVGAGI. The paper as a whole reports these results and caveats: How much clinical and demographic metadata was included differed by source and by participant, and the metadata was provided uncurated.

Whole blood was collected in K2EDTA tubes by collaborating institutions according to the institutions' own protocols. For TCRbeta analysis, collaborators shipped samples in one of three forms: frozen whole blood, isolated PBMCs, or DNA extracted from either of those sample types. In the case of this clone: It lacks a known antigen. Nothing much larger sits one base from this clone, and base qualities are not available.

The immunoSEQ Assay, a bias-controlled multiplex PCR, was used to amplify TCRbeta CDR3 regions from genomic DNA. The study's own analysis went as follows. Nucleated cell counts per sample were estimated from amplification of reference gene primers within the assay. Sequence reads were collapsed and filtered to measure the absolute abundance of every unique TCRbeta CDR3 rearrangement. Productive Simpson clonality was computed per sample as the square root of Simpson's diversity index over productive rearrangements. This immuneACCESS table, as held by TCRdb, lists in-frame sequences with V and J called but not all clones. Of the missing ones, under half trace to an unresolved V gene in checked studies; the others have no known cause. That table is the source of V, J and clone size, and D and trimming were worked out from the DNA. The sample yields about 210,000 clones; 75% to 90% were counted once. Of the sample, 4% to 6% falls within the top ten clones.

The clonotype comes from a woman aged 40 to 50 with acute or convalescent COVID-19. The chain joins TRBV6-5 to TRBJ1-2, with TRBD1 tentatively as D gene (6 bases match). What was sequenced was peripheral blood. In nucleotide form, the sequence is TGTGCCAGCAACAGGGTCGGCCATGGCTACACCTTC. Its translation is CASNRVGHGYTF.